This T cell receptor beta chain comes out of a study of T cell repertoires in cytomegalovirus infection. Turning to the study itself: Both CMV infection and a matching HLA type were indicated by public TCR beta signatures.

The length of the CDR3 is 15 residues. With 3 bases removed from V and 1 base from J, the gap between germline ends came to 13 bases. Germline CDR1 is MNHEY and CDR2 is SMNVEV (reference sequence). General observations from the study: Public TCR beta family frequency separated CMV-and-HLA carriers, including in an independent cohort. Predominance within the ex vivo response was attributable to HLA-C-restricted CMV-specific TCR beta clonotypes.

About this clonotype itself: Its target is unknown.

TCRdb fed the reads into MiXCR, producing one record per CDR3 protein. Of more than 400,000 distinct CDR3 sequences listed, approximately 26% are singletons. The TCR sequence derives from a human donor in good health (CMV status not recorded). Some clones in this sample may be carry-over from other donors' samples. The chain joins TRBV27 to TRBJ2-7, with D perhaps matching TRBD2 (6 bases). The sequencing sample was made of PBMCs. The CDR3 protein is CASSFFGGGSYEQYF. CDR3 coding DNA: TGTGCCAGCAGTTTCTTCGGGGGAGGATCCTACGAGCAGTACTTC.